The TCR beta chain under discussion was sequenced for a study of T cell responses to AZD1222 COVID-19 vaccine. Study-wide points: It was only 6 or 7 AZD1222 recipients who were seropositive at baseline.

Germline CDR1 SGHTA, CDR2 FQGTGA. The CDR3 runs 15 residues. Trimming left V 5 bases short and J 4 bases short, with 17 bases between. Sequencing was performed with immunoSEQ multiplex PCR; in TCRdb, only in-frame clones are kept and a portion is missing. The sample data list under 150,000 clones. As regards this clone: Its specificity is unknown.

The sample consisted of peripheral blood. The rearrangement links TRBV7-3 to TRBJ1-1, with D unresolved. The sequence was collected from an adult in good health. The CDR3 bases are TGTGCCAGCAGCCCGGAGAGGGCGCGGATCACTGAAGCTTTCTTT. Its translation: CASSPERARITEAFF.